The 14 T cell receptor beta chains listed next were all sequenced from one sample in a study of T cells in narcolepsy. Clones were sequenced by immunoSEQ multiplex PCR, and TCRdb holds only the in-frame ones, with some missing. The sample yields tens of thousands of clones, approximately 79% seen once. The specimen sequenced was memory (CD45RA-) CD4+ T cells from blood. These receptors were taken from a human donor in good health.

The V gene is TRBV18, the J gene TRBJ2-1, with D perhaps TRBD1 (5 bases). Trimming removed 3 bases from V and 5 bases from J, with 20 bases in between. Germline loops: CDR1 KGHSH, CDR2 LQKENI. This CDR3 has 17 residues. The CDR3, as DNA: TGTGCCAGCTCACCCGTCCAGGGCCCGACCTCGCACAATGAGCAGTTCTTC. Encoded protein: CASSPVQGPTSHNEQFF.

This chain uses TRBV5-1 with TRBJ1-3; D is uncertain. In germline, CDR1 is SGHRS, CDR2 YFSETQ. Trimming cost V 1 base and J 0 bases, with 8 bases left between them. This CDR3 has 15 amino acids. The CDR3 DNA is TGCGCCAGCAGCTTGTGGGCCAGCTCTGGAAACACCATATATTTT. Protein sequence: CASSLWASSGNTIYF.

The CDR3 nucleotides read TGTGCCAGCAGTCACCCACAGAAGCCCCAGCATTTT. Translating gives CASSHPQKPQHF. V usage is TRBV6-6 and J usage is TRBJ1-5; D unresolved. V dropped 5 bases and J dropped 8 bases, with 10 bases sitting between them. CDR3 length equals 12 residues. Looked up from germline, CDR1 is MNHNY and CDR2 is SVGAGI (reference sequence).

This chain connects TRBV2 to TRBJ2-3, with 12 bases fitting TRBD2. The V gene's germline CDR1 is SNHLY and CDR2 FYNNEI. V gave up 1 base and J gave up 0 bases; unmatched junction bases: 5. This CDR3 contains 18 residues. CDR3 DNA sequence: TGTGCCAGCAGTGAAGGACTAGCGGGGGAAACTAGCACAGATACGCAGTATTTT. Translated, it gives CASSEGLAGETSTDTQYF.

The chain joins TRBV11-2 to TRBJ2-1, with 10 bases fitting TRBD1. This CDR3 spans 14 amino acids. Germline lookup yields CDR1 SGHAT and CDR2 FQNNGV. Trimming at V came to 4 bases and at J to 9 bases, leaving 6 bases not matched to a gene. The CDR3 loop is CASSSTGTGVEQFF. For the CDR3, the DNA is TGTGCCAGCAGCTCGACCGGGACAGGGGTTGAGCAGTTCTTC.

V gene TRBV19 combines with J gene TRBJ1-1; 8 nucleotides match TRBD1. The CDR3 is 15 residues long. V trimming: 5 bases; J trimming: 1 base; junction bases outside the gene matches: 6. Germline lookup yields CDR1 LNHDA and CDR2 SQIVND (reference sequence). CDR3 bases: TGTGCCAGTAGTTGGCCCGGACAGGGGAACACTGAAGCTTTCTTT. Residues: CASSWPGQGNTEAFF.

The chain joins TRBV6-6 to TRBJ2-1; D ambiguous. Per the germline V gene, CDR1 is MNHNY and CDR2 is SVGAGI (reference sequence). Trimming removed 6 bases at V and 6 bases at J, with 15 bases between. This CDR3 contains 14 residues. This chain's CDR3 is CASRRISKANEQFF. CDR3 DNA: TGTGCCAGCAGACGAATTAGTAAAGCCAATGAGCAGTTCTTC.

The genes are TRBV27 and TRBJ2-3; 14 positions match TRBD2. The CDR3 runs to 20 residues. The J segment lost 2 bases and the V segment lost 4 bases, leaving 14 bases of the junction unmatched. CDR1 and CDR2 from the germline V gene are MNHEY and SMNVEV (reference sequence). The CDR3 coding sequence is TGTGCCAGCAGTTCCCCTGAGGGACTAGCGGGGGTCAAGATCACAGATACGCAGTATTTT. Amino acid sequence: CASSSPEGLAGVKITDTQYF.

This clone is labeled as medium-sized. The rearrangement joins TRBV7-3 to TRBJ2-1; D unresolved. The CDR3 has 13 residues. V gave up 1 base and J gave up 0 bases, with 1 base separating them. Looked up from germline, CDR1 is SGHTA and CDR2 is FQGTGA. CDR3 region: CASSLSSYNEQFF. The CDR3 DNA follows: TGTGCCAGCAGCTTAAGCTCCTACAATGAGCAGTTCTTC.

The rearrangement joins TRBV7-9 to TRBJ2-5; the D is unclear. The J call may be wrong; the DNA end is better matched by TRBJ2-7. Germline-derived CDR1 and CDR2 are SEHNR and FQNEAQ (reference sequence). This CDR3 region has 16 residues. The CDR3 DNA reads TGTGCCAGCAGCCCCGCGAACTACCTCAAGTCGTACGAGCAGTACTTC. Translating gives CASSPANYLKSYEQYF.

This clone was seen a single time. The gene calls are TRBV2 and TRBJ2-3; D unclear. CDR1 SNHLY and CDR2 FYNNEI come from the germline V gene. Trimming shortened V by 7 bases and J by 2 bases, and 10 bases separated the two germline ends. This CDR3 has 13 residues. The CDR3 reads CASNGPFTDTQYF. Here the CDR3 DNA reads TGTGCCAGCAATGGACCTTTCACAGATACGCAGTATTTT.

The CDR3 reads CASSLGTSGQETQYF. The CDR3 DNA reads TGTGCCAGCAGCTTAGGCACTAGCGGACAAGAGACCCAGTACTTC. The gene calls are TRBV11-3 and TRBJ2-5; 8 bases agree with TRBD2. The germline V gene has CDR1 SGHNT and CDR2 YENEEA. This CDR3 contains 15 residues. V was pared by 1 base and J by 2 bases, with 3 bases of the junction left unmatched.

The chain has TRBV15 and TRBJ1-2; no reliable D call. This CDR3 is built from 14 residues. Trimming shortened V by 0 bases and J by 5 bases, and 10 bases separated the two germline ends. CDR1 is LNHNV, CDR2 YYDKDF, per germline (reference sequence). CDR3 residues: CATSREEGGYGYTF. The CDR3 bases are TGTGCCACCAGCAGAGAGGAGGGCGGATATGGCTACACCTTC.

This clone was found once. CDR3 loop: CASSQAKGPRGAFF. In DNA, the CDR3 is TGTGCCAGCAGCCAAGCTAAGGGGCCCCGGGGGGCTTTCTTT. This chain uses TRBV4-2 with TRBJ1-1, with TRBD1 as a possible D gene (5 bases). Trimming took off 1 base at V and 11 bases at J, with 17 bases between the two ends. CDR3 length: 14 amino acids. The germline gives CDR1 LGHNA, CDR2 YNFKEQ.